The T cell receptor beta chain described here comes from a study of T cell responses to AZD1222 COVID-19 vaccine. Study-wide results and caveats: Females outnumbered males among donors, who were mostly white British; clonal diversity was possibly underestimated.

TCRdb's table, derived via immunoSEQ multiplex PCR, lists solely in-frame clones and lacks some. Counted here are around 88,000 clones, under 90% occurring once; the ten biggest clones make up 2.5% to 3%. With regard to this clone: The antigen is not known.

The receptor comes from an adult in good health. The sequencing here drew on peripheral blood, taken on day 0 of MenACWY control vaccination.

The CDR3 region has the DNA TGTGCTAGTGGCGACAGGGCCGCGGGAGATACGCAGTATTTT. This gives the protein CASGDRAAGDTQYF. The chain is built from TRBV12-5 and TRBJ2-3; 7 bases align to TRBD1. The CDR3 spans 14 residues. The trim removed 6 bases at V and 5 bases at J, leaving 8 bases unmatched. From germline, CDR1 is LGHNT and CDR2 FRNRAP.